This T cell receptor beta chain was profiled in a study of T-cell reconstitution after alpha-beta-depleted transplantation in children. Broader study findings: Reportedly, roughly two months post-transplant, alpha-beta T cells arose from several hundred expanded graft clones.

With 5 bases clipped from V and 0 bases from J, the junction kept 7 bases outside the gene matches. The CDR3 has 16 amino acids. In germline, CDR1 is MDHEN, CDR2 SYDVKM. Remarks on this clonotype: The target antigen is unknown.

Unique molecular identifiers were incorporated when the TCRbeta library was constructed. TCRdb used MiXCR to reprocess the PCR reads, holding one entry per CDR3 protein. The sample has roughly 420,000 distinct CDR3 sequences, 16% seen once. The sequenced sample was PBMCs, mostly from graft donor cells, obtained 360 days after TCRalphabeta/CD19-depleted stem cell transplant. The source of this sequence is a boy in the first two years of life who had a stem cell transplant for Wiskott-Aldrich syndrome, so the T cells may come from the graft donor. This sequence joins TRBV28 and TRBJ2-3; 8 bases align to TRBD2. This CDR3 is CASSAIAGPSTDTQYF. CDR3 nucleotide sequence: TGTGCCAGCAGTGCAATAGCGGGACCTAGCACAGATACGCAGTATTTT.